Sequencing of this T cell receptor beta chain was carried out in a study of Graves' ophthalmopathy and Graves' hyperthyroidism. Study observations and caveats: Distinction of ophthalmopathy from stable hyperthyroidism by a 13-signature model reached approximately 90% sensitivity and approximately 80% specificity.

RNA transcripts yielded amplified TCR beta CDR3 regions. First-round RT-PCR relied on HTBI primers, and a second-round multiplex PCR came next. Via MiXCR, TCRdb re-called the multiplex PCR reads, giving one row per CDR3 protein. The sample lists 900,000 to 1,200,000 distinct CDR3 sequences, 35% to 45% occurring once. Per the germline V gene, CDR1 is ENHRY and CDR2 is SYGVKD. With 3 bases clipped from V and 4 bases from J, the junction kept 8 bases outside the gene matches. The CDR3 is 15 residues long. The sample holds a few counts of this clonotype. The antigen is undetermined. A much larger clone lies a single base off, so this may be a read error. Diagnosis was based on clinical symptoms, serum thyroxine, TRAb, thyroid ultrasound and orbital computed tomography.

The chain is built from TRBV10-3 and TRBJ1-2; 7 bases align to TRBD1. The clonotype was recovered from an adult man with Graves' hyperthyroidism. The source material was peripheral blood or thyroid tissue (not recorded which). As DNA, the CDR3 is TGTGCCATCAGTGAAGGGACAGTCACTTCCTATGGCTACACCTTC. Translated: CAISEGTVTSYGYTF.